This is a list of T cell receptor beta chains from one sample in a study of shared clonotypes between healthy human individuals. Repertoires were generated with immunoSEQ multiplex PCR, while TCRdb's copy carries only in-frame clones and drops some. The repertoire holds millions of clones, with approximately 95% as singletons. Sequenced material: naive CD4+ T cells from PBMCs. Every receptor here comes from a young man in good health. Some clones in this sample may be carry-over from other donors' samples. Both conserved end residues are part of each CDR3. D genes are given only for firm matches. Rows may omit the clone size; those that give it use once, few, many or a size class.

d_gene	v_gene	j_gene	abundance	CDR3aa
-	TRBV7-2	TRBJ1-1	-	CASSLSGMNTEAFF
TRBD2	TRBV30	TRBJ2-1	-	CAWSVYSGSNEQFF
-	TRBV28	TRBJ2-5	-	CASSLRGPLGGTQYF
-	TRBV18	TRBJ1-5	few	CASSTMDPPQPQHF
TRBD2	TRBV2	TRBJ2-1	-	CASRATSDYNEQFF
TRBD1	TRBV6-1	TRBJ2-7	-	CASSEALTGGFADEQYF
-	TRBV5-1	TRBJ1-5	-	CASSLAMQGVKTSNQPQHF
-	TRBV19	TRBJ1-2	-	CASSMTAPAPYGYTF
-	TRBV28	TRBJ2-3	-	CASSLGAAGADTQYF
-	TRBV7-3	TRBJ1-1	-	CASSLVGAQNTEAFF
-	TRBV5-4	TRBJ2-7	-	CASSHGAGNYEQYF
-	TRBV6-6	TRBJ2-1	-	CASSYESRGRYNEQFF